This T cell receptor beta chain was obtained from a study of cytomegalovirus exposure and HLA in healthy donors. The PCR contained 60 Vbeta and 13 Jbeta primers. In the source study's methods: The authors later counted some 76 million unique TCR beta chains, some 11 million of them shared. The table came from immunoSEQ multiplex PCR; TCRdb's copy has only in-frame clones and leaves some out. That table supplies the V and J calls and clone size; D and trimming were determined from the DNA. Among 95,000 to 150,000 clones listed, around 76% were seen once. Comments on this clone: Its antigen remains unknown.

Overall study findings and caveats: An apparent linkage of common viral pathogens to several of the most significant clusters emerged in a later analysis.

The V and J ends lost 1 base and 6 bases respectively, with 15 bases between them. The CDR3 loop spans 15 amino acids. Germline loops: CDR1 SGHVS, CDR2 FQNEAQ. The sequence was obtained from a woman aged 55-69 years in good health and CMV-seropositive. What was sequenced was PBMCs. The chain employs TRBV7-8 and TRBJ1-2; D gene ambiguous. The CDR3 sequence: CASSLGGLSRNGYTF. DNA for the CDR3: TGTGCCAGCAGCTTAGGCGGCCTGTCTCGAAATGGCTACACCTTC. Together with reference TRBV7-8 and TRBJ1-2, the CDR3 gives the full variable domain: GAGVSQSPRYKVAKRGQDVALRCDPISGHVSLFWYQQALGQGPEFLTYFQNEAQLDKSGLPSDRFFAERPEGSVSTLKIQRTQQEDSAVYLCASSLGGLSRNGYTFGSGTRLTVV.